Listed below are T cell receptor beta chains from one sample, sequenced in a study of response to subunit inactivated influenza vaccine. One entry per CDR3 protein, called by TCRdb with MiXCR from the RT-PCR reads. This table has more than 600,000 distinct CDR3 sequences, 18% appearing once. The source was PBMCs from blood, collected more than 4 days after vaccination. All receptors come from a man aged 50 or older who received an inactivated influenza vaccine. Both conserved end residues are part of each CDR3. The order of the fields is D gene, clone size, J gene, V gene, CDR3 length, CDR3 DNA, CDR3 protein. D genes are given only for firm matches. Clone size is shown for a subset of rows, as once, few, many or a class of expanded clone.

D gene: TRBD2
clone size: -
J gene: TRBJ2-7
V gene: TRBV20-1
CDR3 length: 15
CDR3 DNA: TGCAGTGCTACATCGTCTAGCGGGGACTCCTACGAGCAGTACTTC
CDR3 protein: CSATSSSGDSYEQYF

D gene: -
clone size: many
J gene: TRBJ2-1
V gene: TRBV12-3/TRBV12-4
CDR3 length: 14
CDR3 DNA: TGTGCCAGCAGTTTTACGGGAGAAAGGAATGAGCAGTTCTTC
CDR3 protein: CASSFTGERNEQFF

D gene: TRBD2
clone size: -
J gene: TRBJ2-7
V gene: TRBV11-2
CDR3 length: 16
CDR3 DNA: TGTGCCAGCAGCTTTGTCCGCGGGAGACTCTCCTACGAGCAGTACTTC
CDR3 protein: CASSFVRGRLSYEQYF

D gene: TRBD1
clone size: few
J gene: TRBJ1-2
V gene: TRBV10-3
CDR3 length: 14
CDR3 DNA: TGTGCCATCAGTGAACGATGGGACAGCTATGGCTACACCTTC
CDR3 protein: CAISERWDSYGYTF

D gene: -
clone size: -
J gene: TRBJ1-2
V gene: TRBV11-2
CDR3 length: 14
CDR3 DNA: TGTGCCAGCAGCCCCCGGACGGCCTATCGGGGCTACACCTTC
CDR3 protein: CASSPRTAYRGYTF

D gene: TRBD2
clone size: few
J gene: TRBJ2-1
V gene: TRBV6-1
CDR3 length: 15
CDR3 DNA: TGTGCCAGCAGAATTAGCGGGAGTGGCTTCCTTGAGCAGTTCTTC
CDR3 protein: CASRISGSGFLEQFF

D gene: TRBD2
clone size: few
J gene: TRBJ2-1
V gene: TRBV6-2/TRBV6-3
CDR3 length: 14
CDR3 DNA: TGTGCCAGCAGTTACTCAGCGGGGGGCAATGAGCAGTTCTTC
CDR3 protein: CASSYSAGGNEQFF

D gene: -
clone size: many
J gene: TRBJ1-6
V gene: TRBV4-3
CDR3 length: 16
CDR3 DNA: TGCGCCAGCAGCCATAGGACCGGGACTTATAATTCACCCCTCCACTTT
CDR3 protein: CASSHRTGTYNSPLHF

D gene: -
clone size: -
J gene: TRBJ2-1
V gene: TRBV7-3
CDR3 length: 13
CDR3 DNA: TGTGCCAGCAGCTACAGTGGGCAAAGTGAGCAGTTCTTC
CDR3 protein: CASSYSGQSEQFF

D gene: -
clone size: few
J gene: TRBJ1-5
V gene: TRBV12-3/TRBV12-4
CDR3 length: 13
CDR3 DNA: TGTGCCAGCAGTACTGACAGGCATCAGCCCCAGCATTTT
CDR3 protein: CASSTDRHQPQHF

D gene: -
clone size: few
J gene: TRBJ2-5
V gene: TRBV6-2/TRBV6-3
CDR3 length: 14
CDR3 DNA: TGTGCCAGCACCTCCGACATTAGGAGAGAGACCCAGTACTTC
CDR3 protein: CASTSDIRRETQYF

D gene: TRBD1
clone size: few
J gene: TRBJ1-6
V gene: TRBV20-1
CDR3 length: 15
CDR3 DNA: TGCAGTGCAGAAGAAGGCGGCAGGGGGGGTTCACCCCTCCACTTT
CDR3 protein: CSAEEGGRGGSPLHF

D gene: TRBD1
clone size: many
J gene: TRBJ2-2
V gene: TRBV12-3/TRBV12-4
CDR3 length: 16
CDR3 DNA: TGTGCCAGCAGCATGCCTACAGGGGCGCTTACCGGGGAGCTGTTTTTT
CDR3 protein: CASSMPTGALTGELFF

D gene: -
clone size: -
J gene: TRBJ1-2
V gene: TRBV29-1
CDR3 length: 12
CDR3 DNA: TGCAGCGATGGGGGACGGGGCTATGGCTACACCTTC
CDR3 protein: CSDGGRGYGYTF

D gene: -
clone size: few
J gene: TRBJ2-5
V gene: TRBV12-3/TRBV12-4
CDR3 length: 14
CDR3 DNA: TGTGCCAGCAGTCCTGACAGCAACCAAGAGACCCAGTACTTC
CDR3 protein: CASSPDSNQETQYF

D gene: -
clone size: -
J gene: TRBJ1-1
V gene: TRBV5-5
CDR3 length: 15
CDR3 DNA: TGTGCCAGCAGCTGGGGGGGACACAAGAACACTGAAGCTTTCTTT
CDR3 protein: CASSWGGHKNTEAFF

D gene: TRBD1
clone size: few
J gene: TRBJ2-5
V gene: TRBV10-3
CDR3 length: 13
CDR3 DNA: TGTGCCATCCGGGACAGGGCTCAAGAGACCCAGTACTTC
CDR3 protein: CAIRDRAQETQYF

D gene: TRBD1
clone size: -
J gene: TRBJ1-2
V gene: TRBV4-1
CDR3 length: 14
CDR3 DNA: TGCGCCAGCAGCCAAGATCTGGGACAGGGGGCCGCTACCTTC
CDR3 protein: CASSQDLGQGAATF

D gene: TRBD1
clone size: few
J gene: TRBJ1-1
V gene: TRBV3-1
CDR3 length: 14
CDR3 DNA: TGTGCCAGCCGAAATACAGGGGCCAACACTGAAGCTTTCTTT
CDR3 protein: CASRNTGANTEAFF

D gene: -
clone size: -
J gene: TRBJ1-4
V gene: TRBV6-5
CDR3 length: 14
CDR3 DNA: TGTGCCAGCAGTTTGCCAGGGCAGGATGAAAAACTGTTTTTT
CDR3 protein: CASSLPGQDEKLFF

D gene: TRBD2
clone size: -
J gene: TRBJ2-1
V gene: TRBV5-1
CDR3 length: 20
CDR3 DNA: TGCGCCAGCAGCTTAAATCCGGGACTAGCGGGAGGGCCTGGGCTCAATGAGCAGTTCTTC
CDR3 protein: CASSLNPGLAGGPGLNEQFF

D gene: TRBD1
clone size: few
J gene: TRBJ2-6
V gene: TRBV6-2/TRBV6-3
CDR3 length: 15
CDR3 DNA: TGTGCCAGCAAAACAGGGGGCTCTGGGGCCAACGTCCTGACTTTC
CDR3 protein: CASKTGGSGANVLTF

D gene: TRBD2
clone size: -
J gene: TRBJ2-3
V gene: TRBV18
CDR3 length: 16
CDR3 DNA: TGTGCCAGCTCACCATTACCAGCGGGGGCCGCAGATACGCAGTATTTT
CDR3 protein: CASSPLPAGAADTQYF

D gene: -
clone size: few
J gene: TRBJ1-4
V gene: TRBV5-1
CDR3 length: 14
CDR3 DNA: TGCGCCAGCAGCCTTAGAGCACATAATGAAAAACTGTTTTTT
CDR3 protein: CASSLRAHNEKLFF

D gene: -
clone size: many
J gene: TRBJ2-2
V gene: TRBV7-9
CDR3 length: 12
CDR3 DNA: TGTGCCAGCAGCTATATCCCCGGGGAGCTGTTTTTT
CDR3 protein: CASSYIPGELFF

D gene: TRBD1
clone size: few
J gene: TRBJ2-3
V gene: TRBV6-2/TRBV6-3
CDR3 length: 16
CDR3 DNA: TGTGCCAGCAGTTACGAGGGCAGGGGGCTGCCAGATACGCAGTATTTT
CDR3 protein: CASSYEGRGLPDTQYF

D gene: -
clone size: once
J gene: TRBJ2-4
V gene: TRBV7-2
CDR3 length: 13
CDR3 DNA: TGTGCCAGCAGCTTAGGTAAAGGGGACATTCAGTACTTC
CDR3 protein: CASSLGKGDIQYF

D gene: -
clone size: -
J gene: TRBJ2-1
V gene: TRBV11-1
CDR3 length: 20
CDR3 DNA: TGTGCCAGCAGACCTGGGGCGGGGCAGGGCGGAGGGGGAATCCGCAATGAGCAGTTCTTC
CDR3 protein: CASRPGAGQGGGGIRNEQFF

D gene: -
clone size: many
J gene: TRBJ1-1
V gene: TRBV7-9
CDR3 length: 12
CDR3 DNA: TGTGCCAGCAGCCCGGGGGGGGCTGAAGCTTTCTTT
CDR3 protein: CASSPGGAEAFF

D gene: -
clone size: -
J gene: TRBJ2-6
V gene: TRBV19
CDR3 length: 16
CDR3 DNA: TGTGCCAGTAGTTTGGCGGCCATCTCTGGGGCCAACGTCCTGACTTTC
CDR3 protein: CASSLAAISGANVLTF

D gene: -
clone size: -
J gene: TRBJ2-5
V gene: TRBV27
CDR3 length: 13
CDR3 DNA: TGTGCCAGCAGTTTAGTTGAGGGTGAGACCCAGTACTTC
CDR3 protein: CASSLVEGETQYF

D gene: -
clone size: many
J gene: TRBJ2-3
V gene: TRBV5-1
CDR3 length: 13
CDR3 DNA: TGTGCCAGCAGCTTGGGGTCCACAGATACGCAGTATTTT
CDR3 protein: CASSLGSTDTQYF

D gene: -
clone size: few
J gene: TRBJ1-6
V gene: TRBV4-1
CDR3 length: 16
CDR3 DNA: TGCGCCAGCAGCGTGACCCCAGCCCGGAATAATTCACCCCTCCACTTT
CDR3 protein: CASSVTPARNNSPLHF

D gene: TRBD1
clone size: -
J gene: TRBJ2-7
V gene: TRBV3-1
CDR3 length: 16
CDR3 DNA: TGTGCCAGCAGCCCCCGGGACAGGGGCGGGGTCCACGAGCAGTACTTC
CDR3 protein: CASSPRDRGGVHEQYF

D gene: -
clone size: few
J gene: TRBJ2-1
V gene: TRBV6-5
CDR3 length: 15
CDR3 DNA: TGTGCCAGCAGTTACCCGGGACACATCTACAATGAGCAGTTCTTC
CDR3 protein: CASSYPGHIYNEQFF

D gene: -
clone size: -
J gene: TRBJ2-3
V gene: TRBV3-1
CDR3 length: 12
CDR3 DNA: TGTGCCAGCAGTCCCTCGGAGCGTACGCAGTATTTT
CDR3 protein: CASSPSERTQYF

D gene: -
clone size: few
J gene: TRBJ2-3
V gene: TRBV5-5
CDR3 length: 14
CDR3 DNA: TGTGCCAGCAGCGGGGGGACAGCCTCGAGTACGCAGTATTTT
CDR3 protein: CASSGGTASSTQYF

D gene: -
clone size: few
J gene: TRBJ2-7
V gene: TRBV7-2
CDR3 length: 14
CDR3 DNA: TGTGCCAGCAGCCCCGGAGGGCGGAATTACGAGCAGTACTTC
CDR3 protein: CASSPGGRNYEQYF

D gene: -
clone size: -
J gene: TRBJ2-1
V gene: TRBV7-2
CDR3 length: 14
CDR3 DNA: -
CDR3 protein: CASSSQGQVGKGIF

D gene: TRBD2
clone size: -
J gene: TRBJ2-1
V gene: TRBV18
CDR3 length: 16
CDR3 DNA: TGTGCCAGCCCGTCCGACCGAATAGCGGGGACCGGTGAGCAGTTCTTC
CDR3 protein: CASPSDRIAGTGEQFF

D gene: TRBD1
clone size: -
J gene: TRBJ2-5
V gene: TRBV10-3
CDR3 length: 15
CDR3 DNA: TGTGCCATCAGTGAGTTACAGGGGGCCGGAGAGACCCAGTACTTC
CDR3 protein: CAISELQGAGETQYF

D gene: TRBD2
clone size: many
J gene: TRBJ2-3
V gene: TRBV27
CDR3 length: 16
CDR3 DNA: TGTGCCAGCAGTTTATTCGGACTAGCTCGCACAGATACGCAGTATTTT
CDR3 protein: CASSLFGLARTDTQYF

D gene: -
clone size: few
J gene: TRBJ2-7
V gene: TRBV10-3
CDR3 length: 12
CDR3 DNA: TGTGCCATCAGCCCAGCCACCTACGAGCAGTACTTC
CDR3 protein: CAISPATYEQYF

D gene: TRBD2
clone size: few
J gene: TRBJ2-1
V gene: TRBV29-1
CDR3 length: 14
CDR3 DNA: TGCAGCGTTGAAGTTCGACTAGCCAACAATGAGCAGTTCTTC
CDR3 protein: CSVEVRLANNEQFF

D gene: -
clone size: many
J gene: TRBJ2-1
V gene: TRBV20-1
CDR3 length: 14
CDR3 DNA: TGCAGTGCTACGGCTAGCGGACAGCACAATGAGCAGTTCTTC
CDR3 protein: CSATASGQHNEQFF

D gene: -
clone size: -
J gene: TRBJ2-7
V gene: TRBV15
CDR3 length: 14
CDR3 DNA: TGTGCCACCAGCAGCCACAGGATGATCTACGAGCAGTACTTC
CDR3 protein: CATSSHRMIYEQYF

D gene: -
clone size: few
J gene: TRBJ2-7
V gene: TRBV6-1
CDR3 length: 12
CDR3 DNA: TGTGCCAGCAAGTGGAGGGGCTACGAGCAGTACTTC
CDR3 protein: CASKWRGYEQYF

D gene: -
clone size: few
J gene: TRBJ2-2
V gene: TRBV7-7
CDR3 length: 13
CDR3 DNA: TGTGCTAGCAGCTTAGAGTTTATCGGGGAGCTGTTTTTT
CDR3 protein: CASSLEFIGELFF

D gene: -
clone size: -
J gene: TRBJ1-4
V gene: TRBV18
CDR3 length: 17
CDR3 DNA: TGTGCCAGCTCACCCACTTTTTTTGGTGCAACTAATGAAAAACTGTTTTTT
CDR3 protein: CASSPTFFGATNEKLFF

D gene: TRBD1
clone size: few
J gene: TRBJ2-1
V gene: TRBV20-1
CDR3 length: 16
CDR3 DNA: TGCAGTGCTTCCCAGAACGACAGGGAACCCTACAATGAGCAGTTCTTC
CDR3 protein: CSASQNDREPYNEQFF

D gene: -
clone size: -
J gene: TRBJ2-3
V gene: TRBV12-3/TRBV12-4
CDR3 length: 12
CDR3 DNA: TGTGCCAGCAGGGGTCTGGGAGATACGCAGTATTTT
CDR3 protein: CASRGLGDTQYF

D gene: TRBD2
clone size: -
J gene: TRBJ2-1
V gene: TRBV7-2
CDR3 length: 16
CDR3 DNA: TGTGCCAGCAGCCTCCACGGGGGAGCGGGAGCAGATGAGCAGTTCTTC
CDR3 protein: CASSLHGGAGADEQFF

D gene: -
clone size: -
J gene: TRBJ1-1
V gene: TRBV12-3/TRBV12-4
CDR3 length: 15
CDR3 DNA: TGTGCCAGCAGTAGCGGACAGCTCCTGAACACTGAAGCTTTCTTT
CDR3 protein: CASSSGQLLNTEAFF

D gene: TRBD2
clone size: -
J gene: TRBJ2-3
V gene: TRBV7-2
CDR3 length: 14
CDR3 DNA: TGTGCCAGCAGTAGGGCGGGGGTTATAGATACGCAGTATTTT
CDR3 protein: CASSRAGVIDTQYF